The rows below give T cell receptor beta chains drawn from one sample of a study of blood T cell repertoires in COVID-19. Some clones are missing from TCRdb's copy, which holds only in-frame ones; the method was immunoSEQ multiplex PCR. The profile shows 150,000 to 200,000 clones, around 83% of them singletons. The sequenced material came from peripheral blood. The receptors derive from a woman between 65 and 79 years old with COVID-19, enrolled during active disease. Each CDR3 is given with its conserved first and last residue. D genes are given only for firm matches. Rows may omit the clone size; those that give it use once, few, many or a size class.

d_call,clone_size,v_call,j_call,cdr3_aa
TRBD1,few,TRBV5-8,TRBJ1-1,CASSARRDRGGTEAFF
TRBD1,few,TRBV11-2,TRBJ2-7,CASSYDRGPSYEQYF
.,.,TRBV18,TRBJ1-1,CASSPLTGLNTEAFF
.,.,TRBV11-2,TRBJ2-7,CASSSRIAVIEQYF
.,.,TRBV7-2,TRBJ1-2,CASSPQGTGGYTF
.,once,TRBV5-4,TRBJ2-3,CASSLGQGRTDTQYF
TRBD2,.,TRBV10-3,TRBJ2-3,CAISESGRVITDTQYF
.,.,TRBV3-1/TRBV3-2,TRBJ1-2,CASSRPNMAYGYTF
TRBD1,.,TRBV6-5,TRBJ2-7,CASRDWDSTYEQYF
TRBD2,.,TRBV11-3,TRBJ2-3,CASSSRTSGSTDTQYF
TRBD1,.,TRBV28,TRBJ1-1,CASSPSGQGGSEAFF
.,few,TRBV28,TRBJ1-5,CASSLSGWNQPQHF
.,.,TRBV28,TRBJ2-7,CASSLFGYEQYF
.,few,TRBV2,TRBJ1-1,CASSSRVGPGTEAFF
.,.,TRBV5-4,TRBJ2-7,CASSLVGGVSSYEQYF
.,.,TRBV4-1,TRBJ2-7,CASSRLLQGYEQYF
.,.,TRBV6-6,TRBJ2-7,CASRERRAGSYEQYF
.,.,TRBV30,TRBJ2-5,CAWSRQLQETQYF
.,few,TRBV5-1,TRBJ2-1,CASSGGDTNEQFF
.,.,TRBV6-6,TRBJ1-3,CASSYSRTAGNTIYF
TRBD2,.,TRBV5-4,TRBJ2-1,CASSFSGRAANEQFF
.,.,TRBV6-5,TRBJ1-1,CASSYFREGTEAFF
.,once,TRBV6-5,TRBJ1-3,CASRAWAGLGNTIYF
TRBD1,.,TRBV29-1,TRBJ2-3,CSGSQGSADTQYF
.,.,TRBV18,TRBJ2-3,CASSPPSPRATDTQYF
TRBD2,.,TRBV27,TRBJ2-4,CASSRGGGSKNIQYF
.,.,TRBV19,TRBJ1-3,CASSANSGNTIYF
.,.,TRBV12-3/TRBV12-4,TRBJ2-7,CASSSQWAYEQYF
.,.,TRBV28,TRBJ1-4,CASSPTGGTNEKLFF
TRBD2,.,TRBV9,TRBJ2-1,CASSISGLAGQNEQFF
.,.,TRBV27,TRBJ2-7,CASSRPLGTSYEQYF
TRBD1,.,TRBV7-9,TRBJ1-1,CASSSQGARTNTEAFF
.,.,TRBV28,TRBJ1-1,CASSSFIEAFF
.,.,TRBV5-1,TRBJ2-7,CASSLEEGAGYEQYF
.,.,TRBV6-5,TRBJ2-7,CASSAGYEQYF
.,.,TRBV5-1,TRBJ2-7,CASSYSSYEQYF
TRBD2,.,TRBV24-1,TRBJ2-2,CATRSAGGTGELFF
.,.,TRBV19,TRBJ1-2,CASSIKGVGEANYGYTF
.,.,TRBV7-2,TRBJ1-1,CASSLGGVNTEAFF
TRBD1,.,TRBV28,TRBJ2-7,CASSLLGTAYEQYF
TRBD1,.,TRBV25-1,TRBJ1-2,CASSASVDRGYTF
.,.,TRBV10-3,TRBJ2-7,CAISEPGGQAPYEQYF
TRBD2,.,TRBV3-1/TRBV3-2,TRBJ2-1,CASSDPGLAANEQFF
TRBD2,.,TRBV18,TRBJ2-3,CASSPLTSVIADTQYF
.,.,TRBV7-6,TRBJ1-1,CASSSGLNTEAFF
TRBD1,.,TRBV5-1,TRBJ2-7,CASSQGQGAREQYF
TRBD2,few,TRBV6-4,TRBJ2-1,CASRSGTSDYNEQFF
.,.,TRBV7-9,TRBJ2-3,CASSLFATDTQYF
.,.,TRBV5-1,TRBJ2-7,CASSLEGYGEQYF
TRBD1,.,TRBV28,TRBJ1-5,CASSSGQGRNQPQHF
.,.,TRBV6-2/TRBV6-3,TRBJ2-7,CASSYDYYEQYF
.,.,TRBV28,TRBJ1-2,CASSTHDRTQGIYTF
TRBD1,.,TRBV24-1,TRBJ2-1,CATSDLKTGTGSYNEQFF
.,.,TRBV4-3,TRBJ1-1,CASSQGLGSEAFF
.,few,TRBV24-1,TRBJ1-5,CATSATESRQPQHF